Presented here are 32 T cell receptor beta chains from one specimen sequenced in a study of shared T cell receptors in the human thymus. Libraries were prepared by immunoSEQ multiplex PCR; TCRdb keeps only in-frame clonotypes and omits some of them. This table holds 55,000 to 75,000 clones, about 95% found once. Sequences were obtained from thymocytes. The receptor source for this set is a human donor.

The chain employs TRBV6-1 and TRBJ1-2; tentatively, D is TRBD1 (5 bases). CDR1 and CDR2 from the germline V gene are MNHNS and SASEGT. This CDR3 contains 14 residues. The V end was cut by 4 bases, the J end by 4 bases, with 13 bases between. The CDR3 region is CASSAGTLGYGYTF. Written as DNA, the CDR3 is TGTGCCAGCAGTGCTGGGACCCTAGGCTATGGCTACACCTTC.

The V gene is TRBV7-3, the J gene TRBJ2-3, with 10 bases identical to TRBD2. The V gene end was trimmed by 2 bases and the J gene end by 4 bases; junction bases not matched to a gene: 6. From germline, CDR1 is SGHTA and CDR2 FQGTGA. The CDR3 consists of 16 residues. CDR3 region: CASSLPLAGASDTQYF. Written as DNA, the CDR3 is TGTGCCAGCAGCTTACCCCTAGCGGGGGCATCAGATACGCAGTATTTT.

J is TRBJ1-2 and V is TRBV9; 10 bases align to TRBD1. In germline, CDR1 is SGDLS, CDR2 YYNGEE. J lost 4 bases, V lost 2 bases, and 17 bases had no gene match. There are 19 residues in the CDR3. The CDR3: CASSVTAWDDRGRSYGYTF. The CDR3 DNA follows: TGTGCCAGCAGCGTGACCGCTTGGGATGACAGGGGGCGAAGCTATGGCTACACCTTC.

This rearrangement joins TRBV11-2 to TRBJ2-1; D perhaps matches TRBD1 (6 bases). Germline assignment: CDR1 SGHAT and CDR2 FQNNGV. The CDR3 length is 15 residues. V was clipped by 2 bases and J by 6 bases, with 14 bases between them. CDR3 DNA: TGTGCCAGCAGCTTAACGTTTGTAGGGGGCAATGAGCAGTTCTTC. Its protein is CASSLTFVGGNEQFF. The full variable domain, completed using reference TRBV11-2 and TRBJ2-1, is EAGVAQSPRYKIIEKRQSVAFWCNPISGHATLYWYQQILGQGPKLLIQFQNNGVVDDSQLPKDRFSAERLKGVDSTLKIQPAKLEDSAVYLCASSLTFVGGNEQFFGPGTRLTVL.

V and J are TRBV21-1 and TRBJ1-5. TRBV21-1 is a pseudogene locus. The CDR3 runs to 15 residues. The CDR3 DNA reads TGTGCCAGCAGGGGGGGGCGGAATAGCAATCAGCCCCAGCATTTT. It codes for CASRGGRNSNQPQHF.

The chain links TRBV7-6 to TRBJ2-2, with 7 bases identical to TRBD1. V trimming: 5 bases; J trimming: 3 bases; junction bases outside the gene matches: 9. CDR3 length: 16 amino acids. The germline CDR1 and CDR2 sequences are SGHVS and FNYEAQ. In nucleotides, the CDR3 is TGTGCCAGCAGCCAGCCGACAGGGCGGGACACCGGGGAGCTGTTTTTT. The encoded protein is CASSQPTGRDTGELFF.

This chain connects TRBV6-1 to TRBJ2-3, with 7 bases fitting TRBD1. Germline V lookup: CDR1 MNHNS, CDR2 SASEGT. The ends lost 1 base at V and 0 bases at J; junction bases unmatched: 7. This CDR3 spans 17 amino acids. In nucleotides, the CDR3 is TGTGCCAGCAGTGAAGGGGGGACAGAGTCTAGCACAGATACGCAGTATTTT. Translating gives CASSEGGTESSTDTQYF.

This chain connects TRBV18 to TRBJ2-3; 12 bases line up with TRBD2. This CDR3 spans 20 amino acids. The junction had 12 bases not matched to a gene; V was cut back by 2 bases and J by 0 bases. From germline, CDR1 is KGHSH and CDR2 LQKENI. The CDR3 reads CASSPAAELAGGNSTDTQYF. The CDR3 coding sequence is TGTGCCAGCTCACCAGCCGCGGAACTAGCGGGGGGAAATAGCACAGATACGCAGTATTTT.

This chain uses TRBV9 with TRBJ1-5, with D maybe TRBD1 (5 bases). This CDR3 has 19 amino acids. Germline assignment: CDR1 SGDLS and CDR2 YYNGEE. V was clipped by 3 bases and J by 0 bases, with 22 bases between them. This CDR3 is CASSGGSFSPGNSNQPQHF. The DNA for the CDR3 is TGTGCCAGCAGCGGGGGGAGCTTTTCCCCCGGGAATAGCAATCAGCCCCAGCATTTT.

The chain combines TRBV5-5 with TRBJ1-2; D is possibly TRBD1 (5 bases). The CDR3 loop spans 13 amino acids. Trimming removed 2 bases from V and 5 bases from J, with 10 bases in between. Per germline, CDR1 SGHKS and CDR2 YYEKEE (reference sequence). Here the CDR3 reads CASSFRRGYGYTF. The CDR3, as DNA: TGTGCCAGCAGCTTCCGACGGGGGTATGGCTACACCTTC.

The CDR3: CASSPSSRGPHPYNEQFF. CDR3 nucleotide sequence: TGCGCCAGCAGCCCCTCATCTCGGGGTCCCCATCCCTACAATGAGCAGTTCTTC. This chain connects TRBV4-3 to TRBJ2-1, with D perhaps TRBD2 (5 bases). Deletions cut 4 bases from V and 2 bases from J, with 21 bases between. The V gene's germline CDR1 is LGHNA and CDR2 YSLEER. CDR3 length: 18 residues.

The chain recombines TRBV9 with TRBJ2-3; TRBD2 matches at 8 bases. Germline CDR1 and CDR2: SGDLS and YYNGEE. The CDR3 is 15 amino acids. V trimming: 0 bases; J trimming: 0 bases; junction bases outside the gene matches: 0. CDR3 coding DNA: TGTGCCAGCAGCGTAGGCGGGGGGAGCACAGATACGCAGTATTTT. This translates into CASSVGGGSTDTQYF.

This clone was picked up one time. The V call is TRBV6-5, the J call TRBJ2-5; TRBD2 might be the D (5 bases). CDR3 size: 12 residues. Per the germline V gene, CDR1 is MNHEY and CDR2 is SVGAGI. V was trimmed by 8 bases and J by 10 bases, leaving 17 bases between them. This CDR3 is CASGGPLPHQYF. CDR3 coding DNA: TGTGCCAGCGGCGGGCCTCTTCCACACCAGTACTTC.

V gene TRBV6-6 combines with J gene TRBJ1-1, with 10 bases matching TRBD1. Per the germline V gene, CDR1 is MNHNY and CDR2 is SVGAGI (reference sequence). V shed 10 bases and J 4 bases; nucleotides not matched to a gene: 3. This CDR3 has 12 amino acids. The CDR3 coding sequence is TGTGCCACCAGGGACAGGGGCACTGAAGCTTTCTTT. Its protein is CATRDRGTEAFF.

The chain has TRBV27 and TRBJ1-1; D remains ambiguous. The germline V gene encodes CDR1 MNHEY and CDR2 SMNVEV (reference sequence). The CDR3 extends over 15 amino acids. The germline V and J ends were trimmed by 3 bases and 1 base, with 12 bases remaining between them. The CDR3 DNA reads TGTGCCAGCAGTTTGGCTCCCGACCAGAACACTGAAGCTTTCTTT. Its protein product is CASSLAPDQNTEAFF.

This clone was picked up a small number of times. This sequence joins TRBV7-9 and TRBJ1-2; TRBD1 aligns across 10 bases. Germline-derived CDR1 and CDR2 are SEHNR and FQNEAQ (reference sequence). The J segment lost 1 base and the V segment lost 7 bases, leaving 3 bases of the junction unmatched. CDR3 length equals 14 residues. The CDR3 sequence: CASNGDRGNYGYTF. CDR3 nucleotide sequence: TGTGCCAGCAACGGGGACAGGGGTAACTATGGCTACACCTTC.

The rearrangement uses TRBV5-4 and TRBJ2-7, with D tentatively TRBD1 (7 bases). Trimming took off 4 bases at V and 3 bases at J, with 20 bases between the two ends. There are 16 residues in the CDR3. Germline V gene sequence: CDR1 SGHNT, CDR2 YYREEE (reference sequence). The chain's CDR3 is CASSPGDRVGVYEQYF. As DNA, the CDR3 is TGTGCCAGCAGCCCGGGAGACAGGGTGGGGGTCTACGAGCAGTACTTC.

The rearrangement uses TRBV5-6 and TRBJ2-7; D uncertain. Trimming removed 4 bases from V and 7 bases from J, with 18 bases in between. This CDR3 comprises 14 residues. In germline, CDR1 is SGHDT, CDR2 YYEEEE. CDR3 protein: CASSRPIPSSEQYF. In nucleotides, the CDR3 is TGTGCCAGCAGCCGCCCCATCCCCAGTAGTGAGCAGTACTTC.

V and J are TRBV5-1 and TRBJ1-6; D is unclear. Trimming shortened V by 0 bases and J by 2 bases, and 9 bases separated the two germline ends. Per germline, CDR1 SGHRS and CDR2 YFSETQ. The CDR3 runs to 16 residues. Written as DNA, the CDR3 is TGCGCCAGCAGCTTGGTTCGCAGTGCCTATAATTCACCCCTCCACTTT. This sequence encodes CASSLVRSAYNSPLHF.

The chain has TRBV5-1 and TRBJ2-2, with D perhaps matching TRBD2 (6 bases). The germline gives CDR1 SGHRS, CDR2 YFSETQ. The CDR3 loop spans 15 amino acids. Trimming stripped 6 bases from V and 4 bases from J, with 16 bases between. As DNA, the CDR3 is TGCGCCAGCACCCGAGGAACTAGCAGCACCGGGGAGCTGTTTTTT. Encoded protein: CASTRGTSSTGELFF.

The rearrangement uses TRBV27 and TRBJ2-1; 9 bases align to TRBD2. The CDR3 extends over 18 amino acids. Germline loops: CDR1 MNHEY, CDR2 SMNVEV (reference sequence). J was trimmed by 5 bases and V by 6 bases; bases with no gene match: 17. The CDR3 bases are TGTGCCAGCAGCTCCCCTCCGAATGCTAGCGGGGATAACAATGAGCAGTTCTTC. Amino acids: CASSSPPNASGDNNEQFF.

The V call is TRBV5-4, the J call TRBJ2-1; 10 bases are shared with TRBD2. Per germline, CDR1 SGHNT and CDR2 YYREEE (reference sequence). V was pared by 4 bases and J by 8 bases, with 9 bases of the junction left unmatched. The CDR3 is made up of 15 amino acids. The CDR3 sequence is CASSPASGGTYEQFF. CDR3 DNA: TGTGCCAGCAGCCCCGCTAGCGGGGGCACCTATGAGCAGTTCTTC.

Here the CDR3 reads CASSSGPLGQGGNEQFF. CDR3 nucleotides: TGTGCCAGCAGCTCCGGGCCCCTAGGACAGGGGGGAAATGAGCAGTTCTTC. The chain employs TRBV7-7 and TRBJ2-1; TRBD1 agrees at 10 bases. The CDR3 sequence is 17 residues long. Per the germline V gene, CDR1 is SSHAT and CDR2 is FNYEAQ (reference sequence). Trimming at V came to 4 bases and at J to 7 bases, leaving 13 bases not matched to a gene.

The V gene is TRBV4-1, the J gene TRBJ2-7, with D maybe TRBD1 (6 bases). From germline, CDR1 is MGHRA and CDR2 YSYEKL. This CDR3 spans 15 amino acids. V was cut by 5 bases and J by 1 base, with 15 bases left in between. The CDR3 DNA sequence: TGCGCCAGCAGCAGGGGGTTAGGACCTTCCTACGAGCAGTACTTC. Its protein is CASSRGLGPSYEQYF.

Here the CDR3 reads CASSQDGSSNQPQHF. The CDR3 region has the DNA TGCGCCAGCAGCCAAGATGGGTCCAGCAATCAGCCCCAGCATTTT. The chain is built from TRBV4-3 and TRBJ1-5; no reliable D call. The CDR3 length is 15 residues. Germline CDR1 is LGHNA and CDR2 is YSLEER. The ends were cut back, 0 bases at V and 1 base at J, with 7 bases in the middle.

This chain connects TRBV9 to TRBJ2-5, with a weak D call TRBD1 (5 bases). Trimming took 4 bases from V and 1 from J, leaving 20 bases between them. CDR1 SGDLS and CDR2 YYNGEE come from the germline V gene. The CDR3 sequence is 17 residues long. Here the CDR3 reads CASSPPFDGAAQETQYF. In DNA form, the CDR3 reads TGTGCCAGCAGCCCTCCGTTCGATGGGGCGGCCCAAGAGACCCAGTACTTC. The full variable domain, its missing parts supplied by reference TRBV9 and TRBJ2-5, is DSGVTQTPKHLITATGQRVTLRCSPRSGDLSVYWYQQSLDQGLQFLIQYYNGEERAKGNILERFSAQQFPDLHSELNLSSLELGDSALYFCASSPPFDGAAQETQYFGPGTRLLVL.

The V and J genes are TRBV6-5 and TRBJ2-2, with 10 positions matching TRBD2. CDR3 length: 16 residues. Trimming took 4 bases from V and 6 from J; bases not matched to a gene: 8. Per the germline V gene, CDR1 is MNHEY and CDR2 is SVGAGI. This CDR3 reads CASSLSGGAYAGELFF. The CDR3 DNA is TGTGCCAGCAGTTTAAGCGGGGGGGCGTACGCCGGGGAGCTGTTTTTT.

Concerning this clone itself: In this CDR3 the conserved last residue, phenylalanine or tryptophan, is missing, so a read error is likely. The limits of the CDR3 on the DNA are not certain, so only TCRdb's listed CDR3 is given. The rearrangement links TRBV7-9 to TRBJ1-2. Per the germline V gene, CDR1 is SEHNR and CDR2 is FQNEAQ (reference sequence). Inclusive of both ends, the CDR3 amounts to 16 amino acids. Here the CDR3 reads CASIDKGKGGNQGPRY.

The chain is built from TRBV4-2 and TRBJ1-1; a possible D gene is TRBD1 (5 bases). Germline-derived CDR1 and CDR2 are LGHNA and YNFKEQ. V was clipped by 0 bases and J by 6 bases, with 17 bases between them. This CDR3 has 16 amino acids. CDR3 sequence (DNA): TGTGCCAGCAGCCAAGATAAGGCAGGGCCGTCGGCTGAAGCTTTCTTT. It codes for CASSQDKAGPSAEAFF.

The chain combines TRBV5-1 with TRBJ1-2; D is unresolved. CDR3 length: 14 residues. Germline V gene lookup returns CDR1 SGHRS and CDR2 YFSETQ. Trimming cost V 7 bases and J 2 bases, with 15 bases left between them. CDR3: CASVRRCQNYGYTF. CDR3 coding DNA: TGCGCCAGCGTCCGGAGGTGCCAGAACTATGGCTACACCTTC.

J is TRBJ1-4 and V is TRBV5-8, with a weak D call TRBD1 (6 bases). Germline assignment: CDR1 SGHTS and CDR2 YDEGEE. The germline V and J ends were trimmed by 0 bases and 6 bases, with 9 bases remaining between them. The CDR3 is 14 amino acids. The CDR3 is CASSLVGGDEKLFF. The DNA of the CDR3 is TGTGCCAGCAGCTTGGTAGGGGGAGATGAAAAACTGTTTTTT.

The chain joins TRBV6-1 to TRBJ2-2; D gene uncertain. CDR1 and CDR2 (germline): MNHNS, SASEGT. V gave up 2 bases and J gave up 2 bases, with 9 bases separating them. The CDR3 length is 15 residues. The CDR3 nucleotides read TGTGCCAGCAGTGAAAAATTGACAAACACCGGGGAGCTGTTTTTT. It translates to CASSEKLTNTGELFF.